This entry concerns a single TCR beta chain. TCR templates, 80,000 to 100,000 per sample, were assayed. The method was immunoSEQ multiplex PCR; TCRdb's version includes in-frame clones alone and lacks a portion of them. The sample lists about 56,000 clones, 95% to 98% occurring once. This sample is drawn from a study of siplizumab effects on memory and regulatory T cells. V was clipped by 9 bases and J by 4 bases; unmatched bases: 5. The CDR3 covers 13 residues. Per germline, CDR1 WSHSY and CDR2 SAAADI. V is TRBV10-2 and J is TRBJ2-3; 9 bases align to TRBD2. The origin of this receptor is a human donor in good health. Sequencing was done on a sample of naive CD8+ T cells sorted from blood. Here the CDR3 reads CASRLADADTQYF. As DNA, the CDR3 is TGCGCCAGTCGACTAGCGGACGCAGATACGCAGTATTTT.